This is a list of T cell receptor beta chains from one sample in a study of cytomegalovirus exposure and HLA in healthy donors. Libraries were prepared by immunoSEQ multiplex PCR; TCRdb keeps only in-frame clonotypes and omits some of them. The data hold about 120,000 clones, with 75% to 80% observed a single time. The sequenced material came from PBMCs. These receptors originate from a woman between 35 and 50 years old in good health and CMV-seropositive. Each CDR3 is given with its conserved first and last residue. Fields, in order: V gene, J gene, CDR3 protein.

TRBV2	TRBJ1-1	CASSVGEMNTEAFF
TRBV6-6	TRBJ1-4	CASRDRGTTNEKLFF
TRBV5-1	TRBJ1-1	CASSLDRNTEAFF
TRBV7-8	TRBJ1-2	CASSLATSGYGYTF
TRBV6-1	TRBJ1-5	CASNLPTGNQPQHF
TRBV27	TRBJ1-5	CASSLNRAINQPQHF
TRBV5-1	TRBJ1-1	CASSPPLDRGKTEAFF
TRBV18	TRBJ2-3	CASSPSDTQYF
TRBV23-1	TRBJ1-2	CASSQRRGDRDPSGYTF
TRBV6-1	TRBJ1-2	CASSQDRAGGYTF
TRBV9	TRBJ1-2	CASSGQGSGYTF
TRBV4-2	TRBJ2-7	CASSQGSGLAGSSYEQYF
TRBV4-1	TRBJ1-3	CASSQVDPFLSQVGGNTIYF
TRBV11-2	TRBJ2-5	CASSSQQGTQETQYF
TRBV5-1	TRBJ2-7	CASSQDFYEQYF
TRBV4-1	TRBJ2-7	CASSQEQAYEQYF
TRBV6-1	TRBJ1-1	CASSAGPGQGAWDTEAFF
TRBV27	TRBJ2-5	CATSQRGGAWEETQYF
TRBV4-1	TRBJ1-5	CASSQGARGSNQPQHF
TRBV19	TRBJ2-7	CASRPGGKSYEQYF
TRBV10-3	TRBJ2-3	CATWTGLSTDTQYF
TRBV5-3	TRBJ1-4	CARRPRGEDAATNEKLFF
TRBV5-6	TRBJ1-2	CASSFSYGYTF
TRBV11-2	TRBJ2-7	CASSLAQGDGYEQYF
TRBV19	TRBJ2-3	CASSSDRLGTDTQYF
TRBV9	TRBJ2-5	CASSEGGSRTSGTQETQYF
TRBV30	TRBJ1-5	CAWNHRGSNQPQHF
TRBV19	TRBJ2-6	CAPAPGQTASGANVLTF
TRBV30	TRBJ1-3	CAWSVAGGGGNTIYF
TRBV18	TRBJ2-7	CASSPYPDSLYEQYF
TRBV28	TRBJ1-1	CASRLGLTEAFF
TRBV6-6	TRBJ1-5	CASSLREAGNQPQHF
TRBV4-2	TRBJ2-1	CASSRGQGPHNEQFF
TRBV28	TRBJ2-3	CASSSPGLATTGTDTQYF
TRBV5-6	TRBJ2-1	CASSPGLAFREQFF
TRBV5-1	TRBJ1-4	CASSADRAGNEKLFF
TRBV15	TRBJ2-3	CATSRDPPSGVVTDTQYF
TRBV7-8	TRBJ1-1	CASSSLGDSTEAFF
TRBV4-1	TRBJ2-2	CASSQDAGITGELFF
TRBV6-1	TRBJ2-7	CASSEQGVLYEQYF